This entry features one TCR beta chain sequence. As yet, its antigen is unknown. This record belongs to a study of OX40 agonist ivuxolimab in advanced cancers. Turning to the study itself: The dose-escalation cohort was around 83% male, with a mean age of around 54 years, ranging roughly 23 to 79. Three patients got partial responses; one had hepatocellular carcinoma and two had cutaneous melanoma. Study results and limitations: Nonresponders, in some cases, also had low normalized T-cell clonal expansion. Clonal expansion by week 6 occurred in CD4+ and CD8+ blood T cells (at 0.1 to 3.0 mg/kg).

J gave up 5 bases and V 3 bases, and 7 bases lay outside the gene matches. The CDR3 is 17 amino acids. The germline gives CDR1 ENHRY, CDR2 SYGVKD. Clones were read by immunoSEQ multiplex PCR, and TCRdb kept only the in-frame ones, dropping some. This sample yields 80,000 to 100,000 clones, of which approximately 90% are seen a single time; around 0.54% belongs to the top ten. The sample in question was CD4+ or CD8+ T cells sorted from blood, obtained in a trial of the OX40 agonist ivuxolimab. This sequence was found in an adult with an advanced solid tumor such as melanoma, head and neck, liver or kidney cancer. The rearrangement links TRBV10-3 to TRBJ2-1; 13 nucleotides agree with TRBD2. The CDR3 is CAISDPGTSGEDNEQFF. DNA for the CDR3: TGTGCCATCAGTGACCCCGGGACTAGCGGGGAAGACAATGAGCAGTTCTTC.